A single sample is the source of the 4 T cell receptor beta chains below, sequenced in a study of T cells expressing NK-cell markers. TCRdb processed the 5' RACE reads again and assigns one entry to each CDR3 protein, with no DNA. The repertoire table contains about 170,000 distinct CDR3 sequences. The sample was blood T cells: a sorted CD56 or NKG2C T cell subset, CD4+ or CD8+ T cells, or bulk PBMC T cells (not recorded which). The receptor set was obtained from a man aged 18 to 69 in good health.

This chain joins TRBV27 and TRBJ2-2. The CDR3 has 14 residues. Looked up from germline, CDR1 is MNHEY and CDR2 is SMNVEV (reference sequence). The CDR3 loop is CASSSLTATGELFF.

The V and J genes are TRBV5-4 and TRBJ2-1; the D call of TRBD2 rests on TCRdb alone, since no DNA is present to check it. This CDR3 contains 14 residues. The V gene's germline CDR1 is SGHNT and CDR2 YYREEE (reference sequence). CDR3 amino acids: CASSPDSGSNEQFF.

V gene TRBV5-1 combines with J gene TRBJ1-2; TCRdb reports TRBD1, a call that lacks DNA to check it against. Germline V gene data show CDR1 as SGHRS and CDR2 as YFSETQ. The CDR3 loop spans 16 amino acids. CDR3 amino acids: CASSPDFLGSGVDYTF.

The rearrangement links TRBV7-9 to TRBJ2-5; TCRdb proposes TRBD2, but this gene call is untestable without DNA. Germline values: CDR1 SEHNR, CDR2 FQNEAQ (reference sequence). The CDR3 loop spans 15 amino acids. This chain's CDR3 is CASSRTSGVQETQYF.